This T cell receptor (beta chain) emerged from a study of prognosis after radiotherapy for stage I lung cancer. This CDR3 region has 17 residues. Trimming removed 1 base from V and 6 bases from J; junction bases left unmatched: 5. CDR1 and CDR2 from the germline V gene are SGDLS and YYNGEE. This clonotype was counted many times. What it binds is unknown. Study-level points and caveats: Stereotactic body radiation therapy was followed by fewer unique TCR clones, median approximately 9,100 versus 7,200.

Genomic DNA yielded TCR beta CDR3, amplified by two-round multiplex PCR. First-round PCR, the initial amplification, used primers specific to each TRBV and TRBJ gene. One entry per CDR3 protein results from TCRdb running MiXCR on the multiplex PCR reads. The data contain roughly 12,000 distinct CDR3 sequences, over 35% of them singletons. The starting material was PBMCs, obtained before or after stereotactic body radiation therapy (not recorded which). This sequence was found in a donor at least 50 years old with non-small cell lung cancer. The chain links TRBV9 to TRBJ2-3; 16 nucleotides line up with TRBD2. CDR3 in amino acids: CASSVKGLAGGMDTQYF. Written as DNA, the CDR3 is TGTGCCAGCAGCGTAAAGGGACTAGCGGGAGGGATGGATACGCAGTATTTT.